The sequence of this T cell receptor (beta chain) was determined in a study of coeliac disease. Study in general: Coeliac patients had newly diagnosed active disease, refractory type I disease, or gluten-free diet control.

The protocol was immunoSEQ multiplex PCR, while the TCRdb copy is restricted to in-frame clones and leaves out a portion. This table holds roughly 6,700 clones, less than 80% found once. Findings of the study overall: Most TRB amino acid sequences occurred in only one sample. Lower clonality than controls marked TRB and TRG repertoires from active celiac intraepithelial and lamina propria samples. The authors considered this approach unsuitable for unbiased detection of gliadin-specific T cells.

This clone was counted between two and nine times. Its antigen is still unknown. Germline V gene lookup returns CDR1 PRHDT and CDR2 FYEKMQ (reference sequence). The trim removed 2 bases at V and 6 bases at J, leaving 4 bases unmatched. This CDR3 spans 14 amino acids. Sequences were obtained from lymphocytes from the gut lamina propria. This rearrangement joins TRBV13 to TRBJ2-7, with TRBD2 matching 10 bases. The clonotype was recovered from a man aged 60 to 69 with celiac disease on a gluten-free diet. CDR3 region: CASSLQLAGIEQYF. CDR3 coding DNA: TGTGCCAGCAGCTTACAACTAGCGGGAATCGAGCAGTACTTC.